This TCR beta chain comes out of a study of T cells in Graves' hyperthyroidism and ophthalmopathy. Points from the study as a whole: Ophthalmopathy prediction by the model preceded onset by a median roughly 6 months. Most thyroid clonotypes with frequency above 0.001 were detected in blood. Using 13 V-J features, a model discriminated ophthalmopathy from stable hyperthyroidism.

Not enrolled were patients with uncontrolled infection, other autoimmune disease, pregnancy or lactation. A note on this clonotype: As yet, its antigen is unknown.

The CDR3 is 17 amino acids. V lost 0 bases and J lost 0, with 14 bases in between. The germline V gene encodes CDR1 MGHDK and CDR2 SYGVNS. Researchers took RNA transcripts and amplified the TCR beta CDR3 regions from them. HTBI primers were used for first-round RT-PCR of the TCR CDR3. TCRdb reprocessed the multiplex PCR reads with MiXCR, giving one entry per CDR3 protein. The data hold hundreds of thousands of distinct CDR3 sequences, with 40% to 55% observed a single time. The chain is built from TRBV25-1 and TRBJ1-2; D remains unclear. Sequenced material: peripheral blood or thyroid tissue (not recorded which). This TCR was recovered from an adult man with Graves' disease, either hyperthyroidism or ophthalmopathy (not recorded which). The DNA of the CDR3 is TGTGCCAGCAGTGAATACGAACCAGCGACGACTAACTATGGCTACACCTTC. This sequence encodes CASSEYEPATTNYGYTF.